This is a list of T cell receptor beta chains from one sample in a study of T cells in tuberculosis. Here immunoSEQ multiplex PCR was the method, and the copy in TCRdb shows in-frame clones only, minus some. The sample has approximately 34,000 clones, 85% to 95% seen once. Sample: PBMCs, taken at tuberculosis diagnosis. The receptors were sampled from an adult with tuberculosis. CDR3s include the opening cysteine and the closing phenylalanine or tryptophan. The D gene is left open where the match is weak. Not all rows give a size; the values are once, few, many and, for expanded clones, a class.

CDR3aa: CASSTYWGQSYGYTF
CDR3nt: TGTGCCAGCAGCACCTATTGGGGGCAGAGCTATGGCTACACCTTC
d_gene: NA
len: 15
abundance: NA
j_gene: TRBJ1-2
v_gene: TRBV7-7

CDR3aa: CASSDRKNTEAFF
CDR3nt: TGCGCCAGCAGCGACAGGAAGAACACTGAAGCTTTCTTT
d_gene: NA
len: 13
abundance: NA
j_gene: TRBJ1-1
v_gene: TRBV4-3

CDR3aa: CASSAGDLNTDTQYF
CDR3nt: TGTGCCAGCAGCGCGGGGGACTTAAACACAGATACGCAGTATTTT
d_gene: NA
len: 15
abundance: NA
j_gene: TRBJ2-3
v_gene: TRBV9

CDR3aa: CASSHAFSGRNTGELFF
CDR3nt: TGCGCCAGCAGCCATGCCTTTAGCGGGAGGAACACCGGGGAGCTGTTTTTT
d_gene: TRBD2
len: 17
abundance: NA
j_gene: TRBJ2-2
v_gene: TRBV4-1

CDR3aa: CASSLSSYSNQPQHF
CDR3nt: TGTGCCAGCAGTTTATCCAGTTATAGCAATCAGCCCCAGCATTTT
d_gene: NA
len: 15
abundance: NA
j_gene: TRBJ1-5
v_gene: TRBV27

CDR3aa: CASSSGLAMPHEQYF
CDR3nt: TGTGCCAGCAGCTCGGGACTAGCCATGCCCCACGAGCAGTACTTC
d_gene: TRBD2
len: 15
abundance: NA
j_gene: TRBJ2-7
v_gene: TRBV11-3

CDR3aa: CASSLGGGEQYF
CDR3nt: TGCGCCAGCAGCTTGGGTGGAGGCGAGCAGTACTTC
d_gene: NA
len: 12
abundance: NA
j_gene: TRBJ2-7
v_gene: TRBV5-1

CDR3aa: CSVRHRQGHEQYF
CDR3nt: TGCAGCGTTCGGCATCGGCAGGGCCACGAGCAGTACTTC
d_gene: NA
len: 13
abundance: NA
j_gene: TRBJ2-7
v_gene: TRBV29-1

CDR3aa: CASSPERPETQYF
CDR3nt: TGTGCCAGCAGCCCGGAGAGGCCGGAGACCCAGTACTTC
d_gene: NA
len: 13
abundance: NA
j_gene: TRBJ2-5
v_gene: TRBV7-2

CDR3aa: CASSFDLGSYNEQFF
CDR3nt: TGTGCCAGCAGCTTTGACCTCGGGTCCTACAATGAGCAGTTCTTC
d_gene: NA
len: 15
abundance: NA
j_gene: TRBJ2-1
v_gene: TRBV11-2

CDR3aa: CASSSRDRSDEQYF
CDR3nt: TGTGCCAGCAGCTCCCGGGACAGGAGCGACGAGCAGTACTTC
d_gene: TRBD1
len: 14
abundance: NA
j_gene: TRBJ2-7
v_gene: TRBV11-2

CDR3aa: CASSDSSGGARGYTF
CDR3nt: TGTGCCAGCAGTGACTCGTCGGGGGGCGCTCGGGGCTACACCTTC
d_gene: NA
len: 15
abundance: few
j_gene: TRBJ1-2
v_gene: TRBV6-4

CDR3aa: CASSLATREPEAFF
CDR3nt: TGTGCCAGCAGCTTAGCGACCAGGGAACCTGAAGCTTTCTTT
d_gene: NA
len: 14
abundance: NA
j_gene: TRBJ1-1
v_gene: TRBV7-2

CDR3aa: CASSHQRTGRTNEKLFF
CDR3nt: TGCGCCAGCAGCCATCAAAGGACAGGGCGAACTAATGAAAAACTGTTTTTT
d_gene: TRBD1
len: 17
abundance: NA
j_gene: TRBJ1-4
v_gene: TRBV4-3

CDR3aa: CASTPQGGSGYTF
CDR3nt: TGTGCCAGCACCCCCCAGGGAGGTTCTGGCTACACCTTC
d_gene: NA
len: 13
abundance: NA
j_gene: TRBJ1-2
v_gene: TRBV2

CDR3aa: CASSISGGAGETQYF
CDR3nt: TGTGCCAGTAGCATTAGCGGGGGGGCCGGGGAGACCCAGTACTTC
d_gene: TRBD2
len: 15
abundance: NA
j_gene: TRBJ2-5
v_gene: TRBV19

CDR3aa: CASSPSIDRGQAFF
CDR3nt: TGTGCCAGCAGCCCAAGCATAGACAGGGGGCAGGCTTTCTTT
d_gene: TRBD1
len: 14
abundance: once
j_gene: TRBJ1-1
v_gene: TRBV9

CDR3aa: CASSMGTSGGEFEQFF
CDR3nt: TGTGCCAGTAGTATGGGGACTAGCGGGGGGGAATTTGAGCAGTTCTTC
d_gene: TRBD2
len: 16
abundance: NA
j_gene: TRBJ2-1
v_gene: TRBV19

CDR3aa: CASSWGGQINQPQHF
CDR3nt: TGTGCCAGCAGTTGGGGGGGGCAGATCAATCAGCCCCAGCATTTT
d_gene: NA
len: 15
abundance: once
j_gene: TRBJ1-5
v_gene: TRBV6-6